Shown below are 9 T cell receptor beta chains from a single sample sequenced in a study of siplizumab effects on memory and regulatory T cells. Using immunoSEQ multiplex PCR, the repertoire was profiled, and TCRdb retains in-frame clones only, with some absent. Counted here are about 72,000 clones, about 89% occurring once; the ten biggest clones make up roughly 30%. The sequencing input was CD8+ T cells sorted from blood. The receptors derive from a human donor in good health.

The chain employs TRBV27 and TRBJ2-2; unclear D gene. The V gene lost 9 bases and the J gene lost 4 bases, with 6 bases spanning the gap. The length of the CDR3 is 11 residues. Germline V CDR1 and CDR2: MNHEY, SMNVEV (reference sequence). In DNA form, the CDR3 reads TGTGCCAGTCGGAGCACCGGGGAGCTGTTTTTT. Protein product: CASRSTGELFF.

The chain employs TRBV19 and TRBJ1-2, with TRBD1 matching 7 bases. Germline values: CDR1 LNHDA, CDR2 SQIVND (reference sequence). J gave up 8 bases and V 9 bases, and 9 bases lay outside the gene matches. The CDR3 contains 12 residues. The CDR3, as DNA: TGTGCCAGCCACCCTGGGACAGACGGCTACACCTTC. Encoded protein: CASHPGTDGYTF.

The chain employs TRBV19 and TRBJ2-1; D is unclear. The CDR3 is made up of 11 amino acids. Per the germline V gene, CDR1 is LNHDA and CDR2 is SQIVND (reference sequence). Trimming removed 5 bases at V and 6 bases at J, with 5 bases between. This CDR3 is CASSYANEQFF. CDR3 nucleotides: TGTGCCAGTAGTTACGCCAATGAGCAGTTCTTC.

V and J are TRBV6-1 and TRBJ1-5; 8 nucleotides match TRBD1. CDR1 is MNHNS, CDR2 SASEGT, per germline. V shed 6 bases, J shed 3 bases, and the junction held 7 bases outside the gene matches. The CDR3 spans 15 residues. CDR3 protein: CASSYGTGLNQPQHF. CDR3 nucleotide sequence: TGTGCCAGCAGCTATGGGACAGGCCTCAATCAGCCCCAGCATTTT.

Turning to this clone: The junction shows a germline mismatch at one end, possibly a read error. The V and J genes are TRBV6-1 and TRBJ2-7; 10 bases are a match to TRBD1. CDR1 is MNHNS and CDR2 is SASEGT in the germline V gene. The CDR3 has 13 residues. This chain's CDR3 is CACRGTGAHEQYF. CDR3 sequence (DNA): TGTGCCTGCAGAGGGACAGGGGCACACGAGCAGTACTTC.

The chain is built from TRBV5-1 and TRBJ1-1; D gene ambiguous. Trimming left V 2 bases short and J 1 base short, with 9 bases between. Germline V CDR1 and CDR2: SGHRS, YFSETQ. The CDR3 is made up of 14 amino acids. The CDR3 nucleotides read TGCGCCAGCAGCTTCTTAGTAGGGAACACTGAAGCTTTCTTT. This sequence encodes CASSFLVGNTEAFF.

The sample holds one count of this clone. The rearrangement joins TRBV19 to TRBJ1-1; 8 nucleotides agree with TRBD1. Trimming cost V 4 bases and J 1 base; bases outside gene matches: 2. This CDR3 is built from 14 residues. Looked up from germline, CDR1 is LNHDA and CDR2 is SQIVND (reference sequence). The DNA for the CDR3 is TGTGCCAGTAGTAGGCAGGGGGCGAACACTGAAGCTTTCTTT. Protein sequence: CASSRQGANTEAFF.

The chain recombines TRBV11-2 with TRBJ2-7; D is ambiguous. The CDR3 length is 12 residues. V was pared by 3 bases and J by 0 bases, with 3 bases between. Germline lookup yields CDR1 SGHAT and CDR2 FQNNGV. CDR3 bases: TGTGCCAGCAGCTTTGACTCCTACGAGCAGTACTTC. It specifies CASSFDSYEQYF. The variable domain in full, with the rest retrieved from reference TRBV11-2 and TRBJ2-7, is EAGVAQSPRYKIIEKRQSVAFWCNPISGHATLYWYQQILGQGPKLLIQFQNNGVVDDSQLPKDRFSAERLKGVDSTLKIQPAKLEDSAVYLCASSFDSYEQYFGPGTRLTVT.

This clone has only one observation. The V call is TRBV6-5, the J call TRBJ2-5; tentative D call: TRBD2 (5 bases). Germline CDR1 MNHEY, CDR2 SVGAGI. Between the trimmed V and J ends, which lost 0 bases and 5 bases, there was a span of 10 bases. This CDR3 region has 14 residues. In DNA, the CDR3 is TGTGCCAGCAGTTACTCGCAGCCGGGGGAGACCCAGTACTTC. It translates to CASSYSQPGETQYF.